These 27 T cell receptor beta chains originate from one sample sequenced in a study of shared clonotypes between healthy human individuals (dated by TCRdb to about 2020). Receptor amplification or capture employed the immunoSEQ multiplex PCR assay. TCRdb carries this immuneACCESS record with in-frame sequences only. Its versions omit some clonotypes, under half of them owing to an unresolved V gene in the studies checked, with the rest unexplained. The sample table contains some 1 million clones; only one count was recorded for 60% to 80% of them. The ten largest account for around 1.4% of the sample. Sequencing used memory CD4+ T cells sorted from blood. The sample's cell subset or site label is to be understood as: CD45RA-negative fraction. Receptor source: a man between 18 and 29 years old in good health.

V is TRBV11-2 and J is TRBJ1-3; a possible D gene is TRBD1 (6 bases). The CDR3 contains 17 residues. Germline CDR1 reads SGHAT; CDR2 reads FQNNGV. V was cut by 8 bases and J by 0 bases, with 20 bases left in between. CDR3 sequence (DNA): TGTGCCAGCCGCCCGGGGGCAGGGCTCCACTCTGGAAACACCATATATTTT. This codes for CASRPGAGLHSGNTIYF.

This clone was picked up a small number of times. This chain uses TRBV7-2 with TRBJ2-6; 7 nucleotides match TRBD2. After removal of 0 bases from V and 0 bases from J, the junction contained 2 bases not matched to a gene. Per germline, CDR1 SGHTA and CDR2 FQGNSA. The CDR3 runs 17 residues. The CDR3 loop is CASSLASGVSGANVLTF. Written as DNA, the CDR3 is TGTGCCAGCAGCTTAGCCAGCGGGGTCTCTGGGGCCAACGTCCTGACTTTC.

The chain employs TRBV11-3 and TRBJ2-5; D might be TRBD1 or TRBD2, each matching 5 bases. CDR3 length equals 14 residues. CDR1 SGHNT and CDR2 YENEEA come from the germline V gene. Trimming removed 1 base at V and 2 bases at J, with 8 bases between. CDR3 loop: CASSLGGEQETQYF. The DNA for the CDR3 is TGTGCCAGCAGCTTAGGAGGGGAACAAGAGACCCAGTACTTC.

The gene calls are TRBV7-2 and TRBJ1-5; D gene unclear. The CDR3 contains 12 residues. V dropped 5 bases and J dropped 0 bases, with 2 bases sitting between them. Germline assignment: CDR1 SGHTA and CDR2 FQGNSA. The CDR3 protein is CASSPSNQPQHF. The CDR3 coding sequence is TGTGCCAGCAGCCCTAGCAATCAGCCCCAGCATTTT.

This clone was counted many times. The CDR3 is CASTSEWGQETQYF. In nucleotides, the CDR3 is TGTGCCAGCACCTCGGAGTGGGGCCAAGAGACCCAGTACTTC. The rearrangement links TRBV5-5 to TRBJ2-5; no clear D. Germline CDR1 is SGHKS and CDR2 is YYEKEE (reference sequence). The CDR3 runs to 14 residues. V was shortened by 6 bases and J by 1 base, with 13 bases between the two germline ends.

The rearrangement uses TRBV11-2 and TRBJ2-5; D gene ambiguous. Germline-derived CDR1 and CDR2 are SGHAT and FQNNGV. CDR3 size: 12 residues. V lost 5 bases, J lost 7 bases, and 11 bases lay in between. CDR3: CASSGRSGTQYF. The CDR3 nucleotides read TGTGCCAGCAGCGGCCGGTCAGGGACCCAGTACTTC.

The CDR3 region is CALSGAGANVLTF. CDR3 sequence (DNA): TGTGCCTTATCAGGGGCTGGGGCCAACGTCCTGACTTTC. V gene TRBV30 combines with J gene TRBJ2-6; D is perhaps TRBD1 (6 bases). Germline V gene data show CDR1 as GTSNPN and CDR2 as SVGIG (reference sequence). The CDR3 has 13 residues. The germline V and J ends were trimmed by 7 bases and 2 bases, with 9 bases remaining between them. Filled out from reference TRBV30 and TRBJ2-6, the complete variable domain reads SQTIHQWPATLVQPVGSPLSLECTVEGTSNPNLYWYRQAAGRGLQLLFYSVGIGQISSEVPQNLSASRPQDRQFILSSKKLLLSDSGFYLCALSGAGANVLTFGAGSRLTVL.

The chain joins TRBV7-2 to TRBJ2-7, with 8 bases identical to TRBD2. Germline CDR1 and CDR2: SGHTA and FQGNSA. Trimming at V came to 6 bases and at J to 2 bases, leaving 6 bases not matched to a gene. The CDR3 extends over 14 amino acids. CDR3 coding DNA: TGTGCCAGCAGTTCTCCGGGACTAGCCTACGAGCAGTACTTC. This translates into CASSSPGLAYEQYF.

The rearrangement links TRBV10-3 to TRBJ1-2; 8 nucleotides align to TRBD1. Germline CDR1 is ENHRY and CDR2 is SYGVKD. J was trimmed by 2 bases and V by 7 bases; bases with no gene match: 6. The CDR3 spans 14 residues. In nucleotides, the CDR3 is TGTGCCATCACTTTGGGACAGGCGAACTATGGCTACACCTTC. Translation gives CAITLGQANYGYTF.

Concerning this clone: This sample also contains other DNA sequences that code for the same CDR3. CDR3 coding DNA: TGTGCCAGCAGCTTAGACAATCAGCCCCAGCATTTT. It translates to CASSLDNQPQHF. The chain joins TRBV7-9 to TRBJ1-5; D is undetermined. Trimming shortened V by 1 base and J by 3 bases, and 1 base separated the two germline ends. Germline lookup yields CDR1 SEHNR and CDR2 FQNEAQ (reference sequence). CDR3 length: 12 residues.

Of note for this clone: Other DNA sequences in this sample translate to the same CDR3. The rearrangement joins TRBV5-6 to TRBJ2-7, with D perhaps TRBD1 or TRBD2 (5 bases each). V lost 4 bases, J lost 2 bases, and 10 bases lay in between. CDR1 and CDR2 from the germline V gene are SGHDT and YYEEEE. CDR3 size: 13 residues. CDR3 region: CASSPGRTYEQYF. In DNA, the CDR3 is TGTGCCAGCAGCCCGGGACGGACCTACGAGCAGTACTTC.

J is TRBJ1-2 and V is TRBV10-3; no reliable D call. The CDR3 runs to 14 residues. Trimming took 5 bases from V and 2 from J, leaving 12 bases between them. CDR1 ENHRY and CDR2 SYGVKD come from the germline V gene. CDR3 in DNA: TGTGCCATCAGTTTAGAACAGCCGAACTATGGCTACACCTTC. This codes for CAISLEQPNYGYTF.

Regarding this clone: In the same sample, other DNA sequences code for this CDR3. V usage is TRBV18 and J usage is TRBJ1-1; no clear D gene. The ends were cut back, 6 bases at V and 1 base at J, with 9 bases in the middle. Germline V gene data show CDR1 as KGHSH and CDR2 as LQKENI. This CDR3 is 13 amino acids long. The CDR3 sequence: CASSSDPNTEAFF. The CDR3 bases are TGTGCCAGCTCCTCGGACCCGAACACTGAAGCTTTCTTT.

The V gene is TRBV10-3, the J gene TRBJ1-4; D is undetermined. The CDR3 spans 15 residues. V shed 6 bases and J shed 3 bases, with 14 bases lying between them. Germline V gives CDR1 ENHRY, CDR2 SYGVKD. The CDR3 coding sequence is TGTGCCATCAGGGAGAGTGGAGGATCTAATGAAAAACTGTTTTTT. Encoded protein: CAIRESGGSNEKLFF.

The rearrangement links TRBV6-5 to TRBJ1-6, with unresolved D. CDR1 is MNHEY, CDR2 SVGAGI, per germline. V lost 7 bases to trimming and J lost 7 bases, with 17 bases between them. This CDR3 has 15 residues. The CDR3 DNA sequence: TGTGCCAGCACCACTTCGCGAGGAGGGAATTCACCCCTCCACTTT. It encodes CASTTSRGGNSPLHF.

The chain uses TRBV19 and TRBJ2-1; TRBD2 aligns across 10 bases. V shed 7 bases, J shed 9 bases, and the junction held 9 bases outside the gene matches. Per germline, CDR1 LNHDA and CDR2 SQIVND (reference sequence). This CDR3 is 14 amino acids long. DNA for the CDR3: TGTGCCAGTATCATAGCGGGAGGAGGGGGTGAGCAGTTCTTC. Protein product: CASIIAGGGGEQFF.

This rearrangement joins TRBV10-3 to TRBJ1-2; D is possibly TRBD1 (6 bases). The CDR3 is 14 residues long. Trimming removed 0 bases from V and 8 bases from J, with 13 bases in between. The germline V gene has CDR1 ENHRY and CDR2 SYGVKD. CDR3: CAISESTQGSGYTF. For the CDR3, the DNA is TGTGCCATCAGTGAGTCTACACAGGGTAGCGGCTACACCTTC.

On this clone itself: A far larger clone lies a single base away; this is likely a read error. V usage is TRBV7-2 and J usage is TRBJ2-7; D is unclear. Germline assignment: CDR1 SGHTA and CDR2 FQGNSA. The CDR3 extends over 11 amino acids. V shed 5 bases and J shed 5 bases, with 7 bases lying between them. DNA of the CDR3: TGTGCCAGCAGCGCCCAGAACGAGCAGTACTTC. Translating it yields CASSAQNEQYF.

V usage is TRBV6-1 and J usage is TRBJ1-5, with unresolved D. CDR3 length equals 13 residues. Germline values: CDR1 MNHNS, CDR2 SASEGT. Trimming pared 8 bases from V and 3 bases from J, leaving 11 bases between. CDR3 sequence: CASVVTNNQPQHF. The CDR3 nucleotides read TGTGCCAGCGTGGTAACAAACAATCAGCCCCAGCATTTT.

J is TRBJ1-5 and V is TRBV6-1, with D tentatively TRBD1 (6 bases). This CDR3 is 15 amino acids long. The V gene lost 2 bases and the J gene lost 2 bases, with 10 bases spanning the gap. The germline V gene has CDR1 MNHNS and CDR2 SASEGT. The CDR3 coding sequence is TGTGCCAGCAGTGAAAATCCAGGGGGCAATCAGCCCCAGCATTTT. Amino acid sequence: CASSENPGGNQPQHF.

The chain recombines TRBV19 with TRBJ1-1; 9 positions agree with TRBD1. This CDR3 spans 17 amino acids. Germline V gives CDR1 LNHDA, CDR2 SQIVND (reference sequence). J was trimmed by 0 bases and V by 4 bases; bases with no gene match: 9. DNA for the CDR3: TGTGCCAGTAGTACCCGGACAGGGGTCCTCATGAACACTGAAGCTTTCTTT. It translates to CASSTRTGVLMNTEAFF.

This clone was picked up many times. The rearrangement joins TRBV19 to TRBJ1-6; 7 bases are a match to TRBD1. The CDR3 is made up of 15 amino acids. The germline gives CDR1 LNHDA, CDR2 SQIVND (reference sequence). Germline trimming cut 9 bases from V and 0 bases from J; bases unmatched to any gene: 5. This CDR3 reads CASQQGSSYNSPLHF. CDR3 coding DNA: TGTGCCAGCCAACAGGGGAGCTCCTATAATTCACCCCTCCACTTT.

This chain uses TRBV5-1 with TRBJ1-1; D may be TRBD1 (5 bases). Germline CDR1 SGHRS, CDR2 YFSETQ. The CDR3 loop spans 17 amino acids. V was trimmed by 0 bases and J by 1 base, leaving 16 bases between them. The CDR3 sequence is CASSLDPGGGWNTEAFF. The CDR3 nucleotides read TGCGCCAGCAGCTTGGACCCGGGGGGAGGGTGGAACACTGAAGCTTTCTTT.

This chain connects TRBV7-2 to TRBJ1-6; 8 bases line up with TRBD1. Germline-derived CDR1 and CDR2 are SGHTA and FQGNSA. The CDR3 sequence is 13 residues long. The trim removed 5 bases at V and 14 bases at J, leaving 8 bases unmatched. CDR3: CASSPGGPGALHF. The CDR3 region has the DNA TGTGCCAGCAGCCCAGGGGGCCCTGGGGCCCTCCACTTT.

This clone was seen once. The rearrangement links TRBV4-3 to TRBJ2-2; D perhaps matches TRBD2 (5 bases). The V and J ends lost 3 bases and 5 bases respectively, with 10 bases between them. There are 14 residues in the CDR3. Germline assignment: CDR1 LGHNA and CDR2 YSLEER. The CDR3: CASSQAGLTGELFF. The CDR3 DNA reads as TGCGCCAGCAGCCAGGCGGGTCTAACCGGGGAGCTGTTTTTT.

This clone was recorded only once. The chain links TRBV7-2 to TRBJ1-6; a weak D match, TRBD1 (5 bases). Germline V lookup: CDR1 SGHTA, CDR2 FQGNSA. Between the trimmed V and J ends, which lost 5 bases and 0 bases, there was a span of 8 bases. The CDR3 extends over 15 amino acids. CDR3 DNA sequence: TGTGCCAGCAGCCTCGACAGCTCCTATAATTCACCCCTCCACTTT. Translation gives CASSLDSSYNSPLHF.

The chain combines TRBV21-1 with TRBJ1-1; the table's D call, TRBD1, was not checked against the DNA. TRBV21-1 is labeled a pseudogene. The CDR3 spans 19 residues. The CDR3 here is CASSKEGQGLDFLNTEAFF. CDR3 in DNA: TGTGCCAGCAGCAAAGAGGGGCAGGGATTGGATTTTTTGAACACTGAAGCTTTCTTT.